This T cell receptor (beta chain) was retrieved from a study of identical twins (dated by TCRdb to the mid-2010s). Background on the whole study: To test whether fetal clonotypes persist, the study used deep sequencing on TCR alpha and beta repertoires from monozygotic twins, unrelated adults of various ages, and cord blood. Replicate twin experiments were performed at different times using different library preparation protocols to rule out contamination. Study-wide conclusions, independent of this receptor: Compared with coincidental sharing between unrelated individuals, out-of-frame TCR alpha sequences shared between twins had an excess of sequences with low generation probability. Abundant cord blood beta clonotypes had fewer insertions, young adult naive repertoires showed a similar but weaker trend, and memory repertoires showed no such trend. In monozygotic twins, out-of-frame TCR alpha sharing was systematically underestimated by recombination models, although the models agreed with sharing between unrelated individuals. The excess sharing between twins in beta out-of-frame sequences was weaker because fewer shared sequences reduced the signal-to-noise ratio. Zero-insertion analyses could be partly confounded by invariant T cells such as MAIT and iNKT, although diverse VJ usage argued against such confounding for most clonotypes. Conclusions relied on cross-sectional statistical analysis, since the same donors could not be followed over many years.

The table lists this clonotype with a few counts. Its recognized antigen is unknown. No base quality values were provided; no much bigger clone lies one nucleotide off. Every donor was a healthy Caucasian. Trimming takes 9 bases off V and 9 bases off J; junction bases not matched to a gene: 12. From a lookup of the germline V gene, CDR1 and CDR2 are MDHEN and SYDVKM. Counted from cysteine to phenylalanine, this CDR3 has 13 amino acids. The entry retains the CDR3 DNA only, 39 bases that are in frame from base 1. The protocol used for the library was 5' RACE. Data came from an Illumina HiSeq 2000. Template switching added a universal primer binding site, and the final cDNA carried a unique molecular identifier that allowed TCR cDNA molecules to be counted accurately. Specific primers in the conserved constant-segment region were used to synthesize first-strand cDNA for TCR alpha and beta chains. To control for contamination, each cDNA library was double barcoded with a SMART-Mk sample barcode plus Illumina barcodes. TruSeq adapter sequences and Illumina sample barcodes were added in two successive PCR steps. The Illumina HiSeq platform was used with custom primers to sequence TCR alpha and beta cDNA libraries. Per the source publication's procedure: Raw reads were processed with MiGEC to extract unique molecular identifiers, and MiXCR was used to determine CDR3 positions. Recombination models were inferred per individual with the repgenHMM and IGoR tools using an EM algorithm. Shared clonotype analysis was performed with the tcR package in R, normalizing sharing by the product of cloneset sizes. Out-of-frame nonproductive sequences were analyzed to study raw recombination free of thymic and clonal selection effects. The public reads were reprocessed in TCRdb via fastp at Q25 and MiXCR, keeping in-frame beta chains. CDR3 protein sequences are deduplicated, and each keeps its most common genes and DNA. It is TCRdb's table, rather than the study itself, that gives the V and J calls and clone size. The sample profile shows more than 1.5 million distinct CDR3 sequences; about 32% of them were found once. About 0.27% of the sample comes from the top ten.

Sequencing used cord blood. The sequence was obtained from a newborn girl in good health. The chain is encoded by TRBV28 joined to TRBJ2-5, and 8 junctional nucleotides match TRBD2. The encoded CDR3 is CASLSGLADAQYF. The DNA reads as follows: TGTGCCAGTTTATCCGGACTAGCCGACGCCCAGTACTTC.